This T cell receptor (beta chain) was recovered during a study of identical twins. Whole-study findings and limits: There is a chance that invariant MAIT and iNKT cells partially muddied zero-insertion analyses. Whereas memory repertoires showed no such difference, abundant cord blood beta clonotypes carried fewer insertions. Its conclusions, products of cross-sectional statistical analysis, did not come from following the same donors. An excess of low generation probability was shown by twin-shared out-of-frame alpha sequences.

This clonotype was seen many times. Its specificity is unknown. In germline, CDR1 is DFQATT, CDR2 SNEGSKA (reference sequence). The CDR3 has 14 residues. The trim removed 4 bases at V and 0 bases at J, leaving 1 base unmatched. TCRdb re-called the 5' RACE reads through MiXCR, storing one row per CDR3 protein. The table has nearly 650,000 distinct CDR3 sequences, under 8.5% seen once; the top ten hold 1.6%. The sample also formed part of further work on yellow fever vaccine responses in identical twins.

This chain links TRBV20-1 with TRBJ1-4, with TRBD1 identical over 8 bases. The receptor comes from a woman aged 18-30 years in good health. Sequenced input: PBMCs. The chain's CDR3 is CSAMTGATNEKLFF. The CDR3 coding sequence is TGCAGTGCTATGACAGGGGCAACTAATGAAAAACTGTTTTTT.